A selection of T cell receptor beta chains follows, all from one sample in a study of cytomegalovirus exposure and HLA in healthy donors. Method: immunoSEQ multiplex PCR; TCRdb's copy keeps in-frame clones and lacks some. The sample has roughly 280,000 clones; more than 55% are singletons. Sequences were obtained from PBMCs. Every receptor here comes from a female donor in good health and CMV-seronegative. The CDR3 runs from the conserved cysteine through the conserved F or W. The D gene is left open where the match is weak. The size of a clone is reported for some rows only, either as once, few or many, or as a class for expanded clones.

j_call | v_call | d_call | clone_size | cdr3_aa | cdr3_nt
TRBJ1-6 | TRBV10-3 | . | . | CAISPHRENSPLHF | TGTGCCATCAGCCCCCACAGGGAAAATTCACCCCTCCACTTT
TRBJ2-1 | TRBV6-5 | TRBD2 | . | CASTASGGYNEQFF | TGTGCCAGCACGGCTAGCGGGGGGTACAATGAGCAGTTCTTC
TRBJ2-3 | TRBV2 | TRBD2 | few | CASTPWGGQYF | TGTGCCAGCACCCCTTGGGGGGGACAGTATTTT
TRBJ2-7 | TRBV6-1 | TRBD2 | . | CASSGGIAGVWYEQYF | TGTGCCAGCAGTGGGGGAATAGCGGGAGTTTGGTACGAGCAGTACTTC
TRBJ2-4 | TRBV5-1 | TRBD2 | once | CASRRAVGLAGFGAKNIQYF | TGCGCCAGCAGAAGGGCTGTCGGACTAGCCGGTTTCGGAGCCAAAAACATTCAGTACTTC
TRBJ1-4 | TRBV12-5 | . | few | CASGLVIRGKSEKLFF | TGTGCTAGTGGTTTGGTAATTAGAGGCAAATCTGAAAAACTGTTTTTT
TRBJ2-3 | TRBV19 | TRBD1 | once | CASSIAGQGVDTQYF | TGTGCCAGTAGTATAGCTGGACAGGGAGTAGATACGCAGTATTTT
TRBJ1-5 | TRBV6-1 | TRBD1 | . | CASSESPGGAGGSSQHF | TGTGCCAGCAGTGAATCTCCAGGGGGCGCGGGTGGATCGTCCCAGCATTTT
TRBJ2-7 | TRBV6-1 | TRBD1 | . | CASSDRTGPYEQYF | TGTGCCAGCAGTGATCGGACAGGTCCGTACGAGCAGTACTTC
TRBJ2-1 | TRBV7-9 | TRBD2 | . | CASSLGASGRHNEQFF | TGTGCCAGCAGCTTAGGGGCTAGCGGGCGCCACAATGAGCAGTTCTTC
TRBJ2-3 | TRBV28 | TRBD1 | . | CASSYKFRDRGPDTQYF | TGTGCCAGCAGTTATAAATTCCGGGACAGGGGGCCAGATACGCAGTATTTT
TRBJ1-1 | TRBV19 | TRBD1 | once | CASSIITGGNTEAFF | TGTGCCAGTAGTATAATCACAGGGGGGAACACTGAAGCTTTCTTT
TRBJ2-5 | TRBV19 | TRBD2 | . | CASRSASGIETQYF | TGTGCCAGTAGGTCTGCTAGCGGGATAGAGACCCAGTACTTC
TRBJ2-4 | TRBV19 | TRBD2 | . | CASSISGGGNIQYF | TGTGCCAGTAGTATCTCAGGCGGGGGGAACATTCAGTACTTC
TRBJ2-1 | TRBV5-4 | TRBD2 | . | CASSSMGLAGAHEQFF | TGTGCCAGCAGCTCGATGGGACTAGCGGGAGCCCATGAGCAGTTCTTC
TRBJ2-1 | TRBV5-1 | . | . | CASSLVGEVGPNEQFF | TGCGCCAGCAGCTTGGTGGGCGAAGTGGGCCCCAATGAGCAGTTCTTC
TRBJ1-6 | TRBV6-5 | . | . | CASSQAQGRGSPLHF | TGTGCCAGCAGCCAGGCCCAGGGGAGAGGTTCACCCCTCCACTTT
TRBJ2-2 | TRBV5-1 | TRBD2 | . | CASSLPLAGDFAGELFF | TGCGCCAGCAGCTTGCCGCTAGCGGGAGATTTTGCCGGGGAGCTGTTTTTT
TRBJ2-1 | TRBV11-2 | TRBD1 | few | CASSLHPGTGHNEQFF | TGTGCCAGCAGCTTACACCCCGGGACAGGCCACAATGAGCAGTTCTTC
TRBJ2-3 | TRBV30 | TRBD2 | . | CAWNIAGASTDTQYF | TGTGCCTGGAATATCGCGGGAGCGAGCACAGATACGCAGTATTTT
TRBJ2-1 | TRBV27 | . | . | CASSADSEQFF | TGTGCCAGCAGTGCCGACAGTGAGCAGTTCTTC
TRBJ2-1 | TRBV18 | . | . | CASSPPSNTREQFF | TGTGCCAGCTCACCACCGAGTAACACGAGGGAGCAGTTCTTC
TRBJ1-2 | TRBV10-3 | . | . | CAISESDGPLLSYTF | TGTGCCATCAGTGAGTCAGATGGCCCCCTGTTGAGCTACACCTTC
TRBJ2-7 | TRBV11-3 | . | . | CASSKQGWDEQYF | TGTGCCAGCAGTAAACAGGGTTGGGACGAGCAGTACTTC
TRBJ1-5 | TRBV4-1 | . | . | CASSQEGHTTNQPQHF | TGCGCCAGCAGCCAGGAGGGGCACACCACCAATCAGCCCCAGCATTTT
TRBJ2-3 | TRBV7-9 | TRBD2 | few | CASSWREGLEDTQYF | TGTGCCAGCAGCTGGCGGGAGGGCCTGGAAGATACGCAGTATTTT
TRBJ2-2 | TRBV4-2 | . | . | CASTAQLNTGELFF | TGTGCCAGCACAGCGCAGCTGAACACCGGGGAGCTGTTTTTT
TRBJ1-2 | TRBV6-1 | . | . | CASSEAPRRANGYTF | TGTGCCAGCAGTGAAGCCCCCAGGCGAGCAAATGGCTACACCTTC
TRBJ2-7 | TRBV7-8 | TRBD2 | . | CASRATSGASSYEQYF | TGTGCCAGCAGAGCGACTAGCGGTGCGAGCTCCTACGAGCAGTACTTC
TRBJ1-3 | TRBV28 | TRBD1 | . | CASSLYRDRAGNTIYF | TGTGCCAGCAGTTTATATAGGGACAGGGCTGGAAACACCATATATTTT
TRBJ2-1 | TRBV7-9 | TRBD1 | . | CASRPDRGPYNEQFF | TGTGCCAGCAGGCCCGACAGGGGTCCCTACAATGAGCAGTTCTTC
TRBJ1-1 | TRBV29-1 | . | once | CSVEDPGRDTEAFF | TGCAGCGTTGAAGATCCGGGCAGGGACACTGAAGCTTTCTTT
TRBJ1-4 | TRBV5-1 | . | . | CASSLGAPYNEKLFF | TGCGCCAGCAGCTTGGGGGCACCCTATAATGAAAAACTGTTTTTT
TRBJ1-2 | TRBV4-1 | TRBD1 | . | CASSDDRGPNYGYTF | TGCGCCAGCAGCGATGACAGGGGACCCAACTATGGCTACACCTTC
TRBJ2-5 | TRBV7-9 | . | once | CSSSLGLQETQYF | TGTTCCAGCAGCTTAGGACTACAAGAGACCCAGTACTTC
TRBJ1-4 | TRBV7-2 | . | few | CASSGQSTNEKLFF | TGTGCCAGCAGCGGACAGTCAACTAATGAAAAACTGTTTTTT
TRBJ2-7 | TRBV19 | . | . | CASSIQVGPNRAYEQYF | TGTGCCAGTAGTATTCAGGTGGGGCCAAATCGGGCCTACGAGCAGTACTTC